The entry that follows covers one T cell receptor beta chain sequence. Its matching antigen is unknown. The CDR3 is 13 residues long. Germline CDR1 and CDR2: SGDLS and YYNGEE. Trimming pared 3 bases from V and 3 bases from J, leaving 9 bases between. This entry belongs to a study of T cell responses to AZD1222 COVID-19 vaccine. Study-wide results and limits: Mapped onto spike, vaccine-associated CD4 TCRs spanned it and were dominant at 160-218 and 743-854. The donors showed a predominance of white British ancestry and of females, with possible underestimation of clonal diversity. An increase in Spike-specific TCR breadth and depth was observed after two AZD1222 doses.

Some clones are missing from TCRdb's copy, which holds only in-frame ones; the method was immunoSEQ multiplex PCR. The sample has about 110,000 clones, about 90% seen once. The chain uses TRBV9 and TRBJ1-1; D is unclear. Sequences were derived from peripheral blood, sampled 28 days after the second AZD1222 dose. This sequence was found in an adult who received the AZD1222 COVID-19 vaccine. The CDR3 here is CASSAKPYTEAFF. Here the CDR3 DNA reads TGTGCCAGCAGCGCAAAGCCTTACACTGAAGCTTTCTTT.